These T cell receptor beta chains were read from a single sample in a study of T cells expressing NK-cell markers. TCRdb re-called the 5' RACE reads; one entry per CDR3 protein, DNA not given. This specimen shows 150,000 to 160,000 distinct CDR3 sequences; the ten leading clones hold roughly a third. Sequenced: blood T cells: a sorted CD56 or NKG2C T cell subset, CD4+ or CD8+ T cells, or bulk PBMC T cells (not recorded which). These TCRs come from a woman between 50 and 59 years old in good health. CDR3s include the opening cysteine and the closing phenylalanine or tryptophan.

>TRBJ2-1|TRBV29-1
CSVEDRTSGPQRFF
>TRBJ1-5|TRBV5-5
CASSLGPGRNQPQHF
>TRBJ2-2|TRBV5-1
CASSDPGQVVGELFF
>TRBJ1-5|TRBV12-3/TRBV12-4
CASSLARIRVGEPQHF
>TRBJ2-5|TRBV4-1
CASSNPPQGKETQYF
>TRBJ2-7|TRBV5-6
CASSLVISGADEQYF
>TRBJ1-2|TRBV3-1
CASSQDHSGEGYTF
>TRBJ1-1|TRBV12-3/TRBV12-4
CASSSRGGMNTEAFF
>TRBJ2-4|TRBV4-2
CASSQVIVGRAKNIQYF
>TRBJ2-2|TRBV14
CASSQGFDRENTGELFF
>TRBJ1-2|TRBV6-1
CASSESAGTYGYTF
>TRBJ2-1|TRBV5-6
CASRQAGNNEQFF
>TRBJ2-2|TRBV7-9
CASTPRAVRTGELFF
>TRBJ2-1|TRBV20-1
CSAREGMRRSYNEQFF
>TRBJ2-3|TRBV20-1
CSARDELAAYVDTQYF
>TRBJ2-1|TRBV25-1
CASTNLGYNEQFF
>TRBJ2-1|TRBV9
CASSPGGLARSYNEQFF
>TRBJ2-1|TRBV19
CASSQLLGDWGEQFF
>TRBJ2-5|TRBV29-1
CSVIRLGVSPQETQYF
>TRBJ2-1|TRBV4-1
CASSQPALLAGNYNEQFF
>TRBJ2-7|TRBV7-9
CASSSRGAEQYF
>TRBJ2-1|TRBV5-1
CATTRDRNYNEQFF
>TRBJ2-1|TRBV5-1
CASSLEAIYNEQFF
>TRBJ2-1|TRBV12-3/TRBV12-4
CASSYPQSGSRNEQFF
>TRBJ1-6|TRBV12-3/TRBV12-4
CASGTGVLLHF
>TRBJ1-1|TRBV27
CASVGWGGSGTEAFF
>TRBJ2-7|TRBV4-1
CASSQDGNRAYEQYF
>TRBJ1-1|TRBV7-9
CASSLPYKSGNTEAFF
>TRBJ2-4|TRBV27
CASSSPYKDPKNIQYF
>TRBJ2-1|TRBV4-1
CASSPRTSGRATEQFF
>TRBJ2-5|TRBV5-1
CASSLGSGTQETQYF
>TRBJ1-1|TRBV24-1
CATSDTPGTGGTEAFF
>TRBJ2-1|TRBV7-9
CASSLDGLALNEQFF
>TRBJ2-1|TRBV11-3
CASSLPGKGNEQFF
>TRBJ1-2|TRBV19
CASSIPRGGGYTF
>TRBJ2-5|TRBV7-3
CASSAGWDRFQETQYF
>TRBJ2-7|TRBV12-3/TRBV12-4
CASSAPPYGEQYF
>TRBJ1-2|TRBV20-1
CSARPQGSYGYTF
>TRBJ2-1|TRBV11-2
CASSLVLREHNEQFF
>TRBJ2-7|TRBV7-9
CASSMPLSYEQYF
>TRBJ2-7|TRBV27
CASSQTTENYEQYF
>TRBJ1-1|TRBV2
CASRGSAGANTEAFF
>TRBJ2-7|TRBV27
CASSFDRGHEQYF
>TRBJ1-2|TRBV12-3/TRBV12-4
CASSFAPGQTNYGYTF
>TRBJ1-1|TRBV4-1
CASSPESGTEAFF
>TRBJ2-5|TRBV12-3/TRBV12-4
CASSLGGDRETQYF
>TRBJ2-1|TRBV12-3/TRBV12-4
CASSLAGPTNEQFF
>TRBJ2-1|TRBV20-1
CSARTNSGRAWNEQFF
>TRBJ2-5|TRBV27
CASSLLVGTGAETQYF
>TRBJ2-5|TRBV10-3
CAISGSSGEETQYF
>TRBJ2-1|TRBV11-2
CASSLGVSDEQFF